A single T cell receptor beta chain is shown here with its context. Its recognized antigen is unknown. Base qualities were left out, and no much larger clone turns up one base away. The immunoSEQ Assay, a bias-controlled multiplex PCR, was used to amplify TCRbeta CDR3 regions from genomic DNA. On the study's bioinformatics: The number of nucleated cells in each sample was estimated from the amplification of reference gene primers within the assay. To quantify the absolute abundance of each unique TCRbeta CDR3 rearrangement, sequence reads were collapsed and filtered. For each sample, productive Simpson clonality was calculated as the square root of Simpson's diversity index across productive rearrangements. Here the immuneACCESS table is served through TCRdb, limited to in-frame sequences with V and J called. Missing clones are a known gap in these copies; in checked studies unresolved V genes cover under half, and the rest lacks a known reason. For V, J and clone size, that table is used; D and trimming come from the DNA. Recorded for this sample are approximately 25,000 clones; roughly 77% of them occurred a single time. Of the sample, 2% to 3% falls within the top ten clones.

Reading the germline V gene gives CDR1 MNHEY and CDR2 SVGAGI. The CDR3, cysteine through phenylalanine, is 14 amino acids long. Solely the CDR3 DNA is kept, with 42 bases framed from the first base. V drops 10 bases and J drops 1 base, leaving 15 bases in between. This sample was taken from a study of blood T cell repertoires in COVID-19 (dated by TCRdb to about 2020). For the wider study: Samples covering the acute and convalescent phases of COVID-19 were provided by collaborators in the United States, Italy and Spain. Subjects who had been exposed to COVID-19, were actively infected with it, or had recovered from it provided the deeply sampled blood TCRbeta repertoires that made up the dataset. The repertoires were released in a freely available public database meant as a resource for research on the immune response to SARS-CoV-2. Samples were obtained from the ongoing ImmuneRACE study (first 160 participants) and from about 1,300 subjects provided by 6 global collaborators. Sample metadata almost always included a de-identified subject ID, COVID-19 status, age in years and sex. HLA class I and class II types, where available, came from metadata supplied by the sample provider rather than from assay-based typing. The prospective study material was composed of cDNA or gDNA derived from T cells, B-cell-depleted T cells, or PBMCs.

At one collaborating source in Seattle, patients were enrolled during active infection and were followed longitudinally through the course of disease. The collaborating institutions used their own protocols to collect whole blood in K2EDTA tubes. For TCRbeta analysis, collaborators shipped samples as frozen whole blood, isolated PBMCs, or DNA extracted from either of those sample types. Study-level results and caveats: How much clinical and demographic metadata was included differed by source and by participant, and the metadata was provided uncurated.

The chain is encoded by TRBV6-5 joined to TRBJ2-3; 6 matching bases give a weak D call of TRBD1. The TCR comes from a woman aged 70-85 years with COVID-19, enrolled during active disease. The sequenced sample was peripheral blood. The CDR3 loop reads CATQKGVRTDTQYF. The nucleotide sequence is TGTGCCACTCAAAAGGGGGTGCGCACAGATACGCAGTATTTT.